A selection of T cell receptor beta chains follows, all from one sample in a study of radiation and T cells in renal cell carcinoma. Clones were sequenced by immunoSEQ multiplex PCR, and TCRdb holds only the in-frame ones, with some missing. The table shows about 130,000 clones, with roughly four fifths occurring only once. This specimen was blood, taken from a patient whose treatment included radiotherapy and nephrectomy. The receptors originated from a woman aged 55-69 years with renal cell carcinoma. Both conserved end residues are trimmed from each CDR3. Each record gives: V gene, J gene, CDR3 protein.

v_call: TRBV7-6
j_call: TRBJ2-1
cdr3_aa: ASSLASGMGYNEQF

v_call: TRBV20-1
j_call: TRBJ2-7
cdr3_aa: SASPRDEQY

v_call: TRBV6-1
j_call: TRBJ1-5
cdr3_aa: ASKGAVHQPQH

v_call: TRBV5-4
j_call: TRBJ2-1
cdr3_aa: ASSLALNEQF

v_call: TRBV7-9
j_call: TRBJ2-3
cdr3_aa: ASSFEGWNTQY

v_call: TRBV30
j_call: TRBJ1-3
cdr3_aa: AWTADSGNTIY

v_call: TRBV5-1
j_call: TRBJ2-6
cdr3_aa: ASSLQGRGANVLT

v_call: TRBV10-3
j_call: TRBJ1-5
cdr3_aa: AISESVAGQGNQPQH

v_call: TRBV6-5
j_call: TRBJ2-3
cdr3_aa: ASSQLPGAEDTQY

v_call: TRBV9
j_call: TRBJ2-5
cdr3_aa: ASSVGDDRRETQY

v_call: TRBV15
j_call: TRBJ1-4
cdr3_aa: ATSRGQDGEKLF

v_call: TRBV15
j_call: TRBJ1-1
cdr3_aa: ATSSTQGAEAF

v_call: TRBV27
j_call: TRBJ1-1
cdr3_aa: ASSLDRVVATEAF

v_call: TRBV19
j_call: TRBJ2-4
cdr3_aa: ASSKETGRNIQY

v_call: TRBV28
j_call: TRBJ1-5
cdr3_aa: ASRISTGRDSNQPQH

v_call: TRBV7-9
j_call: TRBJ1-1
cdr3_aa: ASSSSGHRTEAF

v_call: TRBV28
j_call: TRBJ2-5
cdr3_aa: ASNHYRARETQY

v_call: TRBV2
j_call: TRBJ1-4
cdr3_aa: ASGDYTLATNEKLF

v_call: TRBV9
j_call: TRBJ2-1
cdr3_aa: ASSVSSLSAGGDNEQF

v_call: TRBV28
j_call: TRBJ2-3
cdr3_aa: ASSTDRVGTDTQY

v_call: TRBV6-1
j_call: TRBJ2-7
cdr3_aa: ASREYAGDGNEQY

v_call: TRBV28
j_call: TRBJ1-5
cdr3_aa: ASSSGQPQH

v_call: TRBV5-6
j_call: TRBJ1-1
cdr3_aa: ASSKTGAASEAF

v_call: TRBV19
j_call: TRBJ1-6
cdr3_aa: ASSAGHFENSPLH

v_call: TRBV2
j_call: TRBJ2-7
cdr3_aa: ASSEAPPLAGDHFSYEQY

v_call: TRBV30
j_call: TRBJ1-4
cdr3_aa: AWSVQGANEKLF

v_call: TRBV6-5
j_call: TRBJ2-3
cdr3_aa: ASSGIGRRDTQY

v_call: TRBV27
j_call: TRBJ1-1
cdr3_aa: ASSPLGHPRDTEAF

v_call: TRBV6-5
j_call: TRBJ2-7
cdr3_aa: ASSPWTGGEQY

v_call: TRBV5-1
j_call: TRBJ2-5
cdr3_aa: ASRRGAQETQY

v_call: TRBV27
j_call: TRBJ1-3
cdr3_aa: ASATGGGGNTIY

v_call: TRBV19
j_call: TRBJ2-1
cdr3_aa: ASSGGGTPLFSYNEQF

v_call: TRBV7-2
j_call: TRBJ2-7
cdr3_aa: ASSQDREQY

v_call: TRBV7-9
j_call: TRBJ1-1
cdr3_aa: ASSLKGLNTEAF

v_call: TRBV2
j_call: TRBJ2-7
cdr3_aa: ASSLNPPWTGAYEQY

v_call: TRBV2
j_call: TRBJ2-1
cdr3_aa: ASSLVGNEQF

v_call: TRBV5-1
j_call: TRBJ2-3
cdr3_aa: ASSLRGTDTQY

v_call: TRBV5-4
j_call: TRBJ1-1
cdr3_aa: ASSTGTAIDEAF

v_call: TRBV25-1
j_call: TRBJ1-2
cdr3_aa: ASIGTGDGSGYT

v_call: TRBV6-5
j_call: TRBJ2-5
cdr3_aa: ASSYDGGTQETQY

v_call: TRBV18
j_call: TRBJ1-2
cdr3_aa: ASSPRTGPGT

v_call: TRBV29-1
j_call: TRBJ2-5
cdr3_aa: SVGREGGQETQY

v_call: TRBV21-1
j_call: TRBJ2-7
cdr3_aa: ASPKLNITGLPSYEQY

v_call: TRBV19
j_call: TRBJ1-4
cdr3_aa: ASSIVPGAEKLF

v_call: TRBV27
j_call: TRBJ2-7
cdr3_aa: ASSFDPYGLQEQY

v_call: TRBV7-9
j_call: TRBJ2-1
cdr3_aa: ASSLLTLGNEQF

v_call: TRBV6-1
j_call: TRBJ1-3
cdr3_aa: ASSEEVVGGRNTIY

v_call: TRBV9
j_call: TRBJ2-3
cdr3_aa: ASSDRPALEGDTQY

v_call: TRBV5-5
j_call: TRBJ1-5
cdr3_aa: ASSLKKHQPQH

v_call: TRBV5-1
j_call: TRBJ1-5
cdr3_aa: ASSLGGDFNQPQH

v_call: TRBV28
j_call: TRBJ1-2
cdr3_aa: ASSLTPNYGYT

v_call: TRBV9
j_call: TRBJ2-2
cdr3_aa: ASSVEGASTGELF

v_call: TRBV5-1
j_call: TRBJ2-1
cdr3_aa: ASSSGQTTSSYNEQF

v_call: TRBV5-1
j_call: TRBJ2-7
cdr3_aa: ASSKTGGYEQY

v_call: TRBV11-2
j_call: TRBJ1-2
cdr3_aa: ASSLDLIGTGYYGYT